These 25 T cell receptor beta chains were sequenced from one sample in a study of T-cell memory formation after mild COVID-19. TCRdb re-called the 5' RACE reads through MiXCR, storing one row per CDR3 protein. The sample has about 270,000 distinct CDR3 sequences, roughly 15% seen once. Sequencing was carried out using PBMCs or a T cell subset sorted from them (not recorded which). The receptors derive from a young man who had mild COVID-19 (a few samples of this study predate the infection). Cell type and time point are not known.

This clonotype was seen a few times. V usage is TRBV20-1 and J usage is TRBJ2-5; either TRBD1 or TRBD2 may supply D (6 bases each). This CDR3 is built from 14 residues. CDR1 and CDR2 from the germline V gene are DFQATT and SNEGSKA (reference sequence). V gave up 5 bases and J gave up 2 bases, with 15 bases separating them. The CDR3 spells CSAGGRGAQETQYF. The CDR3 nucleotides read TGCAGTGCTGGGGGAAGGGGGGCTCAAGAGACCCAGTACTTC.

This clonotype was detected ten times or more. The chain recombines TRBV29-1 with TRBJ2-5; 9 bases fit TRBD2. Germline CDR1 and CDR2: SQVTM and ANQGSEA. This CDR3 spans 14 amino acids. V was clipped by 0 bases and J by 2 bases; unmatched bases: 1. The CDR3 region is CSVEELAGQETQYF. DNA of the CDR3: TGCAGCGTTGAAGAGCTAGCGGGGCAAGAGACCCAGTACTTC.

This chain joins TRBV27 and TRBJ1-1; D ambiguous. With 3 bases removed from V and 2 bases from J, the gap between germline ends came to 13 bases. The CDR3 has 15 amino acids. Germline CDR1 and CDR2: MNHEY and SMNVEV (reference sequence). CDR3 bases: TGTGCCAGCAGTTTGAGAGGAGGGCTTAACACTGAAGCTTTCTTT. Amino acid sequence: CASSLRGGLNTEAFF.

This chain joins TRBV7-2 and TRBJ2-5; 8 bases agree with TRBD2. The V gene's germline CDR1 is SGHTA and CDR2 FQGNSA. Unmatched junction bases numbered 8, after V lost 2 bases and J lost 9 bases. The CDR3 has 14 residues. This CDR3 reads CASSLYLAGGAQYF. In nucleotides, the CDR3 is TGTGCCAGCAGCTTATATCTAGCGGGCGGGGCCCAGTACTTC.

The CDR3 loop reads CASSFGRAGGSDTQYF. The CDR3 DNA sequence: TGTGCCAGCAGTTTCGGACGGGCAGGCGGGTCAGATACGCAGTATTTT. The rearrangement links TRBV28 to TRBJ2-3; a possible D gene is TRBD2 (5 bases). This CDR3 region has 16 residues. The germline CDR1 and CDR2 sequences are MDHEN and SYDVKM. Trimming took off 3 bases at V and 4 bases at J, with 17 bases between the two ends.

In nucleotides, the CDR3 is TGTGCCAGCAGTTCTACCGGGGCCGACTGGGAGACCCAGTACTTC. Encoded protein: CASSSTGADWETQYF. The V call is TRBV12-3 or TRBV12-4, the J call TRBJ2-5; possibly TRBD1 or TRBD2 for D (5 bases each). The CDR3 has 15 residues. Deletions cut 4 bases from V and 5 bases from J, with 17 bases between.

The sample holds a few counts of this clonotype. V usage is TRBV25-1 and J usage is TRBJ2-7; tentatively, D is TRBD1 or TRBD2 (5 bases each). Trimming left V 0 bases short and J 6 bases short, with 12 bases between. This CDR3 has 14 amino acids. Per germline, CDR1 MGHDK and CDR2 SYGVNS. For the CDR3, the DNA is TGTGCCAGCAGTGAATATGGTGGGGGTGGCGAGCAGTACTTC. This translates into CASSEYGGGGEQYF.

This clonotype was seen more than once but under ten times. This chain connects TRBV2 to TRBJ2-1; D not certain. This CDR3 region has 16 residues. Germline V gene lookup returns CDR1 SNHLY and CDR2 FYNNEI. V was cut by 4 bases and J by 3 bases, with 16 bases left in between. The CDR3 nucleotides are TGTGCCAGCAGTGGTTCGACGGTGGGGTTCTACAATGAGCAGTTCTTC. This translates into CASSGSTVGFYNEQFF.

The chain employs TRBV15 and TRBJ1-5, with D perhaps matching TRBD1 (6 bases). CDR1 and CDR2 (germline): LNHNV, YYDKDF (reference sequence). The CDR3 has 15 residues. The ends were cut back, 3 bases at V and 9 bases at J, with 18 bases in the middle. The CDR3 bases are TGTGCCACCAGCAGTCAGTTGGGGGGGGCAGGGCCCCAGCATTTT. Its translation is CATSSQLGGAGPQHF.

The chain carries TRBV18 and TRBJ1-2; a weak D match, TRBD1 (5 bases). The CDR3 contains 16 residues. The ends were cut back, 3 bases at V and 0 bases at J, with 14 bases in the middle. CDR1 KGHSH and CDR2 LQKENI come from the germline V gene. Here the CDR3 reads CASSPPGTGANYGYTF. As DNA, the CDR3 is TGTGCCAGCTCACCCCCAGGGACCGGAGCTAACTATGGCTACACCTTC.

The chain's CDR3 is CASRGTAYEQYV. DNA of the CDR3: TGTGCCAGCAGGGGGACAGCCTACGAGCAGTACGTC. The chain carries TRBV6-1 and TRBJ2-7; 7 nucleotides agree with TRBD1. The germline V gene has CDR1 MNHNS and CDR2 SASEGT. J gave up 2 bases and V 6 bases, and 1 base lay outside the gene matches. This CDR3 has 12 residues.

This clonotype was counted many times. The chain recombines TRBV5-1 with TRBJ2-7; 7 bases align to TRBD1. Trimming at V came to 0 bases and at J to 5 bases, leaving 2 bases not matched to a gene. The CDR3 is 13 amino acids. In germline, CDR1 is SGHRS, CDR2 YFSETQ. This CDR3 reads CASSLGTGDEQYV. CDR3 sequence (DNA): TGCGCCAGCAGCTTGGGGACAGGAGACGAGCAGTACGTC.

CDR3 DNA sequence: TGTGCCAGCAGCCCTCTCGGGAGCAATCAGCCCCAGCATTTT. This encodes CASSPLGSNQPQHF. V and J are TRBV7-8 and TRBJ1-5; D is undetermined. V lost 5 bases, J lost 1 base, and 9 bases lay in between. The CDR3 contains 14 residues. CDR1 and CDR2 (germline): SGHVS, FQNEAQ.

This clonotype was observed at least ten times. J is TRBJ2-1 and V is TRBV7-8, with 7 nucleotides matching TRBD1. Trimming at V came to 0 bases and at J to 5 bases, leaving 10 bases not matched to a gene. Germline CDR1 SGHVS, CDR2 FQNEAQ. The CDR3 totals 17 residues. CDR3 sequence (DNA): TGTGCCAGCAGCTTAGCGAGGGGGCGTGTAGATAACAATGAGCAGTTCTTC. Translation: CASSLARGRVDNNEQFF.

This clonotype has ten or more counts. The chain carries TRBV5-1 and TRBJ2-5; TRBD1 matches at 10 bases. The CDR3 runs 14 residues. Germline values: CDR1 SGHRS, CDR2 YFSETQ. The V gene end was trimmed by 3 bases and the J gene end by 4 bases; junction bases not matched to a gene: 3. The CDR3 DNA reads TGCGCCAGCAGCTCGGGACAGGGGTTAGAGACCCAGTACTTC. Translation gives CASSSGQGLETQYF.

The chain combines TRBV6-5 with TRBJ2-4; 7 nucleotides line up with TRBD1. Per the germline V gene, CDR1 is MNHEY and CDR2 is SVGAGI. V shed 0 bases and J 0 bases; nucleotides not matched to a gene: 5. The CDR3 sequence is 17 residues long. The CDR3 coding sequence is TGTGCCAGCAGTTACTCGTCGAGGGGGCTAGCCAAAAACATTCAGTACTTC. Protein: CASSYSSRGLAKNIQYF.

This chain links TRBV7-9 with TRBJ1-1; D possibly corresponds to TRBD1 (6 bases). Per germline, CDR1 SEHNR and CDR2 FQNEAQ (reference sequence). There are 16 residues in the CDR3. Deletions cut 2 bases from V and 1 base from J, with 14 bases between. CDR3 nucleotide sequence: TGTGCCAGCAGCTTACAAGTACGGACAGCGAACACTGAAGCTTTCTTT. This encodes CASSLQVRTANTEAFF.

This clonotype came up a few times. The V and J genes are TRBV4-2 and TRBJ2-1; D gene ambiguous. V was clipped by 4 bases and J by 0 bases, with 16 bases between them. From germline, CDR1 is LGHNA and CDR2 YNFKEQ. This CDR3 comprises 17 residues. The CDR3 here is CASSPLGWRSSYNEQFF. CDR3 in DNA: TGTGCCAGCAGCCCTCTCGGGTGGCGTAGCTCCTACAATGAGCAGTTCTTC.

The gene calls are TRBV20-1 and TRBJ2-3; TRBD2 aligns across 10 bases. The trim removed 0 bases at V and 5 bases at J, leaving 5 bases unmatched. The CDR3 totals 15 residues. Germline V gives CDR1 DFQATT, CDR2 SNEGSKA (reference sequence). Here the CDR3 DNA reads TGCAGTGCTAGAGAAACTAGCGGGGTCGTAGATACGCAGTATTTT. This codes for CSARETSGVVDTQYF.

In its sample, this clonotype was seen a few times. The CDR3 region is CSAGGVYSYNEQFF. DNA for the CDR3: TGCAGTGCCGGGGGGGTCTACTCCTACAATGAGCAGTTCTTC. V is TRBV20-1 and J is TRBJ2-1; 8 bases agree with TRBD2. There are 14 residues in the CDR3. Germline V gives CDR1 DFQATT, CDR2 SNEGSKA (reference sequence). Unmatched junction bases numbered 4, after V lost 6 bases and J lost 0 bases.

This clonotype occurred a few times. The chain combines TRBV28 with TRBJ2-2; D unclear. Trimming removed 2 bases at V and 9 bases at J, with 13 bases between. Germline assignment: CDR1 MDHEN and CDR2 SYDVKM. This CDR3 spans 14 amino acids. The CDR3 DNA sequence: TGTGCCAGCAGTTTAATTCATCCAAGGCGGGAGCTGTTTTTT. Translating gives CASSLIHPRRELFF.

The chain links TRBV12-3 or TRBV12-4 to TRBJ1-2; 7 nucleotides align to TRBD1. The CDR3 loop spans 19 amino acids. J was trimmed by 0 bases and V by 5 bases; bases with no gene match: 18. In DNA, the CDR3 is TGTGCCAGCAGTCCCGGCAGGGGGTCGGTCCTTCTAGCTAACTATGGCTACACCTTC. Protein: CASSPGRGSVLLANYGYTF.

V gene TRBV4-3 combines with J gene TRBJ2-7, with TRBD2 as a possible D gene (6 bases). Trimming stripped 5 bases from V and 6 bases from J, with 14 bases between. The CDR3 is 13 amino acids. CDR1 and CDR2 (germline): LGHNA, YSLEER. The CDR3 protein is CASSVSSVGEQYF. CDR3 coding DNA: TGCGCCAGCAGCGTATCTAGCGTGGGCGAGCAGTACTTC.

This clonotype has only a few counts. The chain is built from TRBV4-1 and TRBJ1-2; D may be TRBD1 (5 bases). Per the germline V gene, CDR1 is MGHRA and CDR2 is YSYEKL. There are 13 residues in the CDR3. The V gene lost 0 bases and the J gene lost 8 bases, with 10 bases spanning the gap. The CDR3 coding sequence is TGCGCCAGCAGCCAAGATAGGGCAGGGGGCTACACCTTC. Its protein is CASSQDRAGGYTF.

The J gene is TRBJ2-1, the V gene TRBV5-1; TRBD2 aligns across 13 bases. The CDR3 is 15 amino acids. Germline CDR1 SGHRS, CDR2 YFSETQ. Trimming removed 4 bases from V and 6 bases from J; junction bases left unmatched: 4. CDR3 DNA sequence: TGCGCCAGCAGCCCGGGGACTAGCGGGGCCAATGAGCAGTTCTTC. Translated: CASSPGTSGANEQFF.